This record concerns one T cell receptor beta chain sequence. Its cognate antigen is unknown. The entry originates in a study of T cell responses to AZD1222 COVID-19 vaccine. Study background: The analysis combined second doses at about 4 or about 12 weeks.

This table comes from immunoSEQ multiplex PCR, and its TCRdb copy is limited to in-frame clones, with some not included. This sample has under 150,000 clones, with 80% to 90% found just once. Regarding the study as a whole: Recipients of AZD1222 seropositive at baseline numbered only 5 or 6.

V gave up 6 bases and J gave up 4 bases; unmatched junction bases: 10. Germline values: CDR1 LNHDA, CDR2 SQIVND (reference sequence). CDR3 length: 15 amino acids. This clonotype originated in an adult in good health. The rearrangement uses TRBV19 and TRBJ1-1, with 8 bases fitting TRBD1. Sequenced here: peripheral blood, sampled on day 0 of AZD1222 vaccination. CDR3 in amino acids: CASRRTGTGSTEAFF. The CDR3 DNA sequence: TGTGCCAGTAGGCGGACAGGGACGGGTAGCACTGAAGCTTTCTTT.